A selection of T cell receptor beta chains follows, all from one sample in a study of immune characterization of retroperitoneal liposarcoma. Via MiXCR, TCRdb re-called the PCR reads, giving one row per CDR3 protein. This table has about 11,000 distinct CDR3 sequences, 50% appearing once. Source material: tumor tissue. These receptors were taken from a female donor with retroperitoneal liposarcoma. CDR3s include the opening cysteine and the closing phenylalanine or tryptophan. The order of the fields is CDR3 protein, CDR3 DNA, clone size, D gene, V gene, J gene. A D gene is named only where the DNA matches it firmly. Expanded clones are given a class, and other clones once, few, many or no size at all.

CDR3aa: CASSEGAGGSYNEQFF
CDR3nt: TGTGCCAGCAGTGAAGGGGCGGGAGGCTCCTACAATGAGCAGTTCTTC
abundance: NA
d_gene: TRBD2
v_gene: TRBV6-1
j_gene: TRBJ2-1

CDR3aa: CASSYILLAGGPKTQYF
CDR3nt: TGTGCCAGCAGTTACATCCTTCTAGCGGGGGGGCCAAAGACCCAGTACTTC
abundance: medium-sized
d_gene: TRBD2
v_gene: TRBV6-6
j_gene: TRBJ2-5

CDR3aa: CASSSSSSGTGELFF
CDR3nt: TGTGCCAGCAGCTCCTCCTCAAGTGGAACCGGGGAGCTGTTTTTT
abundance: NA
d_gene: NA
v_gene: TRBV11-1
j_gene: TRBJ2-2

CDR3aa: CASSEVPGEGGYTF
CDR3nt: TGTGCCAGCAGTGAAGTGCCCGGGGAGGGTGGCTACACCTTC
abundance: NA
d_gene: NA
v_gene: TRBV6-1
j_gene: TRBJ1-2

CDR3aa: CASSLDRQQPQHF
CDR3nt: TGTGCCAGCAGTTTGGACAGGCAACAGCCCCAGCATTTT
abundance: once
d_gene: TRBD1
v_gene: TRBV12-3/TRBV12-4
j_gene: TRBJ1-5

CDR3aa: CASSFSGSSYEQYF
CDR3nt: TGTGCCAGCAGTTTTAGCGGGAGCTCCTACGAGCAGTACTTC
abundance: NA
d_gene: TRBD2
v_gene: TRBV6-5
j_gene: TRBJ2-7

CDR3aa: CASSDWVETQYF
CDR3nt: TGTGCCAGCAGTGATTGGGTGGAGACCCAGTACTTC
abundance: NA
d_gene: NA
v_gene: TRBV6-1
j_gene: TRBJ2-5

CDR3aa: CASSAAGGNTEAFF
CDR3nt: TGTGCCAGCAGTGCCGCGGGAGGGAACACTGAAGCTTTCTTT
abundance: NA
d_gene: NA
v_gene: TRBV6-1
j_gene: TRBJ1-1

CDR3aa: CASSLTGGSFEAFF
CDR3nt: TGTGCCAGCAGCTTAACAGGGGGCTCTTTTGAAGCTTTCTTT
abundance: NA
d_gene: TRBD1
v_gene: TRBV7-2
j_gene: TRBJ1-1

CDR3aa: CASTDRVEYGYTF
CDR3nt: TGTGCCAGCACTGACAGGGTGGAGTATGGCTACACCTTC
abundance: NA
d_gene: TRBD1
v_gene: TRBV6-1
j_gene: TRBJ1-2

CDR3aa: CATSEPGLAGGQTYNEQFF
CDR3nt: TGTGCCACCAGTGAACCGGGACTAGCGGGAGGGCAGACCTACAATGAGCAGTTCTTC
abundance: once
d_gene: TRBD2
v_gene: TRBV24-1
j_gene: TRBJ2-1

CDR3aa: CASNARIFTREVGYEQYF
CDR3nt: TGCGCCAGCAATGCCCGAATTTTTACTAGGGAAGTAGGCTACGAGCAGTACTTC
abundance: NA
d_gene: NA
v_gene: TRBV10-1
j_gene: TRBJ2-7

CDR3aa: CASKGRGTYGYTF
CDR3nt: TGCGCCAGCAAGGGCAGGGGAACCTATGGCTACACCTTC
abundance: NA
d_gene: NA
v_gene: TRBV10-2
j_gene: TRBJ1-2

CDR3aa: CASRVTGVKTQYF
CDR3nt: TGTGCCAGCAGGGTGACAGGGGTGAAGACCCAGTACTTC
abundance: NA
d_gene: TRBD1
v_gene: TRBV27
j_gene: TRBJ2-5

CDR3aa: CAVRHSPSGSQETQYF
CDR3nt: TGTGCCGTAAGGCATAGTCCCTCGGGGAGCCAAGAGACCCAGTACTTC
abundance: NA
d_gene: NA
v_gene: TRBV10-3
j_gene: TRBJ2-5

CDR3aa: CASSRSGRAREQFF
CDR3nt: TGTGCCAGCAGTCGTAGCGGGAGGGCCAGGGAGCAGTTCTTC
abundance: NA
d_gene: TRBD2
v_gene: TRBV6-1
j_gene: TRBJ2-1

CDR3aa: CASSLASSGTYNEQYF
CDR3nt: TGTGCCAGCAGCTTAGCGTCCAGCGGGACCTACAATGAGCAGTACTTC
abundance: NA
d_gene: TRBD2
v_gene: TRBV7-2
j_gene: TRBJ2-4

CDR3aa: CASNAWTGGAETQFF
CDR3nt: TGTGCCAGCAATGCCTGGACAGGGGGTGCGGAGACCCAGTTCTTC
abundance: few
d_gene: TRBD1
v_gene: TRBV6-1
j_gene: TRBJ2-1

CDR3aa: CASSAAGGRGNYGYTF
CDR3nt: TGTGCCAGCAGCGCCGCTGGGGGCAGGGGGAACTATGGCTACACCTTC
abundance: NA
d_gene: TRBD1
v_gene: TRBV6-2/TRBV6-3
j_gene: TRBJ1-2

CDR3aa: CASSSGQLQETQYF
CDR3nt: TGTGCCAGCAGTTCGGGACAGCTCCAAGAGACCCAGTACTTC
abundance: NA
d_gene: TRBD1
v_gene: TRBV6-8
j_gene: TRBJ2-5

CDR3aa: CASSERRGPFSYEQYF
CDR3nt: TGTGCCAGCAGTGAAAGGAGGGGCCCTTTCTCCTACGAGCAGTACTTC
abundance: NA
d_gene: NA
v_gene: TRBV6-1
j_gene: TRBJ2-7

CDR3aa: CASSLSSTDTQYF
CDR3nt: TGTGCCAGCAGTCTATCTAGCACAGATACGCAGTATTTT
abundance: NA
d_gene: NA
v_gene: TRBV6-1
j_gene: TRBJ2-3

CDR3aa: CASSLETQFF
CDR3nt: TGTGCCAGCAGCTTGGAGACCCAGTTCTTC
abundance: NA
d_gene: NA
v_gene: TRBV7-2
j_gene: TRBJ2-1

CDR3aa: CASRGSYEQYF
CDR3nt: TGTGCCAGCAGGGGCTCCTACGAGCAGTACTTC
abundance: NA
d_gene: NA
v_gene: TRBV7-6
j_gene: TRBJ2-7

CDR3aa: CASSLDRSNEKLFF
CDR3nt: TGTGCCAGCAGCTTGGACCGCTCAAATGAAAAACTGTTTTTT
abundance: NA
d_gene: NA
v_gene: TRBV7-2
j_gene: TRBJ1-4

CDR3aa: CASSLRGTSTDTQYF
CDR3nt: TGTGCCAGCAGCTTACGTGGGACAAGCACAGATACGCAGTATTTT
abundance: NA
d_gene: NA
v_gene: TRBV7-2
j_gene: TRBJ2-3

CDR3aa: CASSLGREKLFF
CDR3nt: TGTGCCAGCAGCTTAGGGCGGGAAAAACTGTTTTTT
abundance: few
d_gene: NA
v_gene: TRBV7-2
j_gene: TRBJ1-4

CDR3aa: CASSPRGLAGYNEQFF
CDR3nt: TGTGCCAGCAGTCCGAGGGGGCTAGCGGGCTACAATGAGCAGTTCTTC
abundance: NA
d_gene: NA
v_gene: TRBV6-6
j_gene: TRBJ2-1

CDR3aa: CASSRTGANTEAFF
CDR3nt: TGTGCCTCGAGCCGGACAGGGGCAAACACTGAAGCTTTCTTT
abundance: NA
d_gene: TRBD1
v_gene: TRBV6-1
j_gene: TRBJ1-1

CDR3aa: CASSYTGLAGGNEQFF
CDR3nt: TGTGCCAGCAGTTACACGGGACTAGCGGGAGGGAATGAGCAGTTCTTC
abundance: NA
d_gene: TRBD2
v_gene: TRBV6-1
j_gene: TRBJ2-1

CDR3aa: CASSVEAGGPETQYF
CDR3nt: TGTGCCAGCAGTGTAGAAGCGGGGGGGCCCGAGACCCAGTACTTC
abundance: once
d_gene: TRBD2
v_gene: TRBV6-1
j_gene: TRBJ2-5

CDR3aa: CASSLRGSALHF
CDR3nt: TGTGCCAGCAGCTTACGCGGGTCGGCCCTCCACTTT
abundance: NA
d_gene: NA
v_gene: TRBV7-2
j_gene: TRBJ1-6

CDR3aa: CASKEQNRDTQYF
CDR3nt: TGTGCCAGCAAGGAACAGAACCGGGATACGCAGTATTTT
abundance: NA
d_gene: NA
v_gene: TRBV27
j_gene: TRBJ2-3

CDR3aa: CATDAGAGANVLTF
CDR3nt: TGTGCCACCGACGCGGGGGCTGGGGCCAACGTCCTGACTTTC
abundance: NA
d_gene: TRBD2
v_gene: TRBV6-1
j_gene: TRBJ2-6

CDR3aa: CASSSSGRSEKLFF
CDR3nt: TGTGCCAGCAGCTCCTCAGGGAGGAGTGAAAAACTGTTTTTT
abundance: few
d_gene: NA
v_gene: TRBV7-6
j_gene: TRBJ1-4

CDR3aa: CAGRLAGGGDTQYF
CDR3nt: TGTGCCGGAAGACTAGCGGGGGGAGGAGATACGCAGTATTTT
abundance: NA
d_gene: TRBD2
v_gene: TRBV6-1
j_gene: TRBJ2-3

CDR3aa: CASSGTENTEAFF
CDR3nt: TGCGCCAGCAGTGGGACAGAGAACACTGAAGCTTTCTTT
abundance: NA
d_gene: NA
v_gene: TRBV10-2
j_gene: TRBJ1-1

CDR3aa: CASSYSPTSGPRVNNEQFF
CDR3nt: TGTGCCAGCAGTTACTCGCCGACATCGGGACCTAGGGTTAACAATGAGCAGTTCTTC
abundance: NA
d_gene: NA
v_gene: TRBV6-5
j_gene: TRBJ2-1

CDR3aa: CASSYSDSNEQFF
CDR3nt: TGTGCCAGCAGTTACTCTGACTCCAATGAGCAGTTCTTC
abundance: NA
d_gene: NA
v_gene: TRBV6-6
j_gene: TRBJ2-1

CDR3aa: CASSANRWEKLYF
CDR3nt: TGTGCCAGCAGCGCCAATAGGTGGGAAAAACTGTATTTT
abundance: NA
d_gene: NA
v_gene: TRBV7-2
j_gene: TRBJ2-3

CDR3aa: CASSELALIF
CDR3nt: TGTGCCAGCAGTGAATTAGCTCTGATCTTC
abundance: NA
d_gene: NA
v_gene: TRBV6-1
j_gene: TRBJ2-1

CDR3aa: CASSPGLAGVTDTQYF
CDR3nt: TGTGCCAGCAGTCCAGGACTAGCGGGAGTCACAGATACGCAGTATTTT
abundance: few
d_gene: TRBD2
v_gene: TRBV6-1
j_gene: TRBJ2-3

CDR3aa: CASSELQSGNEQFF
CDR3nt: TGCGCCAGCAGTGAGCTCCAGTCGGGGAATGAGCAGTTCTTC
abundance: NA
d_gene: NA
v_gene: TRBV10-1
j_gene: TRBJ2-1

CDR3aa: CASSYSAGALQETKFF
CDR3nt: TGTGCCAGCAGTTACTCGGCCGGGGCTCTCCAAGAGACCAAGTTCTTC
abundance: NA
d_gene: NA
v_gene: TRBV6-5
j_gene: TRBJ2-5

CDR3aa: CASSGTRGPYEQFF
CDR3nt: TGTGCCAGCAGCGGTACTAGAGGACCCTACGAGCAGTTCTTC
abundance: medium-sized
d_gene: NA
v_gene: TRBV6-1
j_gene: TRBJ2-1

CDR3aa: CASSLPNQETQYF
CDR3nt: TGTGCCAGCAGCTTGCCTAACCAAGAGACCCAGTACTTC
abundance: NA
d_gene: NA
v_gene: TRBV7-4
j_gene: TRBJ2-5

CDR3aa: CASSLKNSYNEQFF
CDR3nt: TGTGCCAGCAGTTTAAAGAACTCCTACAATGAGCAGTTCTTC
abundance: NA
d_gene: NA
v_gene: TRBV6-6
j_gene: TRBJ2-1

CDR3aa: CASKGPSLADTQYF
CDR3nt: TGTGCCAGCAAAGGACCTTCTCTCGCGGATACGCAGTATTTT
abundance: NA
d_gene: NA
v_gene: TRBV6-1
j_gene: TRBJ2-3

CDR3aa: CASSLSSGPYYNEQFF
CDR3nt: TGTGCCAGCAGTTTATCTAGCGGGCCCTACTACAATGAGCAGTTCTTC
abundance: NA
d_gene: TRBD2
v_gene: TRBV27
j_gene: TRBJ2-1

CDR3aa: CASRRGTGGKETQYF
CDR3nt: TGTGCCAGCAGGCGCGGGACAGGGGGCAAGGAGACCCAGTACTTC
abundance: NA
d_gene: TRBD1
v_gene: TRBV6-2/TRBV6-3
j_gene: TRBJ2-5

CDR3aa: CASSERGTGGRAEAFF
CDR3nt: TGTGCCAGCAGTGAAAGGGGGACAGGTGGAAGGGCTGAAGCTTTCTTT
abundance: medium-sized
d_gene: TRBD1
v_gene: TRBV6-1
j_gene: TRBJ1-1

CDR3aa: CASSFQAGFDNEQFF
CDR3nt: TGTGCCAGCAGCTTCCAGGCAGGGTTCGACAATGAGCAGTTCTTC
abundance: NA
d_gene: NA
v_gene: TRBV7-3
j_gene: TRBJ2-1

CDR3aa: CASSSRRYRGGTEAFF
CDR3nt: TGTGCCAGCAGTTCTCGAAGATACAGGGGAGGGACTGAAGCTTTCTTT
abundance: NA
d_gene: TRBD1
v_gene: TRBV6-6
j_gene: TRBJ1-1